This entry describes one T cell receptor (beta chain). Its antigen is unidentified. Sequencing used immunoSEQ multiplex PCR; TCRdb keeps in-frame clones, though not all of them. The sample gives 70,000 or so clones, approximately 82% of which show up once; 0.9% to 1.4% is in the top ten. The data were taken from a study of OX40 agonist ivuxolimab in advanced cancers. Trimming took 0 bases from V and 4 from J; bases not matched to a gene: 6. The germline gives CDR1 MGHRA, CDR2 YSYEKL. The CDR3 sequence is 16 residues long. Broader study findings: Normalized expansion of T-cell clones was also low for some nonresponders. The mean number of expanded clones was higher in CD8+ T cells than in CD4+.

This receptor was taken from an adult with an advanced solid tumor such as melanoma, head and neck, liver or kidney cancer. The sequenced sample was CD4+ or CD8+ T cells sorted from blood, obtained in a trial of the OX40 agonist ivuxolimab. The V and J genes are TRBV4-1 and TRBJ2-1; 7 bases fit TRBD2. As DNA, the CDR3 is TGCGCCAGCAGCCAAGATCGATGGGGGGGATACAATGAGCAGTTCTTC. It yields the protein CASSQDRWGGYNEQFF.